These T cell receptor beta chains were read from a single sample in a study of T cells in Graves' hyperthyroidism and ophthalmopathy. TCRdb reprocessed the multiplex PCR reads with MiXCR, giving one entry per CDR3 protein. The table includes fewer than 900,000 distinct CDR3 sequences, approximately 19% detected once. Sequences were obtained from blood. Receptors were obtained from a woman in her forties or fifties with Graves' hyperthyroidism that later progressed to Graves' ophthalmopathy. Both conserved end residues are part of each CDR3. A D gene is named only where the DNA matches it firmly. Rows give clone size only sometimes, using once, few, many, or a class for an expanded clone.

cdr3_aa cdr3_nt v_call clone_size j_call d_call
CASSETRDRNSPLHF TGTGCCAGCAGTGAAACCAGGGATAGGAATTCACCCCTCCACTTT TRBV3-1 many TRBJ1-6 NA
CASSQGSGTGVYF TGTGCCAGCAGCCAAGGATCAGGGACAGGAGTGTACTTC TRBV3-1 many TRBJ2-7 TRBD1
CASSLDADTAYEQYF TGTGCCAGCAGTTTAGATGCGGACACTGCCTACGAGCAGTACTTC TRBV27 many TRBJ2-7 NA
CASRNGDANQPQHF TGTGCCAGCAGAAACGGTGATGCAAATCAGCCCCAGCATTTT TRBV2 NA TRBJ1-5 NA
CSARVAGGLLYEQYF TGCAGTGCTAGAGTCGCGGGGGGGCTCCTCTACGAGCAGTACTTC TRBV20-1 many TRBJ2-7 TRBD2
CAWSVQKGGIRETQYF TGTGCCTGGAGTGTACAGAAGGGCGGGATCCGAGAGACCCAGTACTTC TRBV30 many TRBJ2-5 NA
CASSREMNTEAFF TGTGCCAGCAGTAGAGAAATGAACACTGAAGCTTTCTTT TRBV6-4 NA TRBJ1-1 NA
CASSGYNNLAGVNSEQFF TGTGCCAGCAGTGGTTATAATAATTTGGCGGGAGTTAACAGTGAGCAGTTCTTC TRBV28 few TRBJ2-1 TRBD2
CASSQWASSSYNSPLHF TGCGCCAGCAGCCAGTGGGCCTCGAGCTCCTATAATTCACCCCTCCACTTT TRBV4-1 NA TRBJ1-6 NA
CASSLAGRNTDTQYF TGTGCCAGCAGCTTAGCGGGGCGAAACACAGATACGCAGTATTTT TRBV5-5 few TRBJ2-3 TRBD2
CASSDIRTGADYGYTF TGTGCCAGCAGTGACATCCGGACAGGGGCCGACTATGGCTACACCTTC TRBV25-1 NA TRBJ1-2 TRBD1
CASSWGLAGQETQYF TGTGCCAGCAGCTGGGGACTAGCGGGACAAGAGACCCAGTACTTC TRBV3-1 many TRBJ2-5 TRBD2
CASSGRTNTEAFF TGTGCCAGCTCGGGACGGACGAACACTGAAGCTTTCTTT TRBV2 many TRBJ1-1 NA
CASSTSGGLTGELFF TGCGCCAGCAGCACTAGCGGGGGGCTCACCGGGGAGCTGTTTTTT TRBV5-1 NA TRBJ2-2 TRBD2
CASSPTMGGQETQYF TGTGCCAGCAGCCCCACGATGGGGGGCCAAGAGACCCAGTACTTC TRBV6-1 NA TRBJ2-5 NA
CASSLTINQPQHF TGTGCCAGCTCACTGACCATCAATCAGCCCCAGCATTTT TRBV18 many TRBJ1-5 NA
CASSSTGTSVTDTQYF TGTGCCAGCAGCTCGACCGGGACTAGCGTCACAGATACGCAGTATTTT TRBV11-1 many TRBJ2-3 TRBD2
CASSSQSGTVSEQYF TGTGCCAGCAGTTCGCAATCCGGGACAGTCTCCGAGCAGTACTTC TRBV6-1 many TRBJ2-7 TRBD1
CASSSWTGELFF TGTGCCAGCAGTTCATGGACCGGGGAGCTGTTTTTT TRBV27 NA TRBJ2-2 NA
CASSLQGTSGAPHEQFF TGTGCCAGCAGCCTACAGGGGACTAGCGGGGCGCCCCATGAGCAGTTCTTC TRBV11-3 NA TRBJ2-1 TRBD2
CASSLANSGKTNYGYTF TGTGCCAGCAGCTTAGCGAATTCAGGGAAGACTAACTATGGCTACACCTTC TRBV7-9 few TRBJ1-2 NA
CASSERATGALDGYTF TGTGCCAGCAGCGAACGAGCGACAGGGGCGCTCGATGGCTACACCTTC TRBV7-6 many TRBJ1-2 TRBD1
CASSYSRTGVGKLFF TGTGCCAGCAGTTACTCCCGGACAGGGGTCGGAAAACTGTTTTTT TRBV6-5 NA TRBJ1-4 TRBD1
CASSLSAGYAFF TGTGCCAGCAGCTTGTCGGCAGGGTATGCTTTCTTT TRBV5-5 many TRBJ1-1 NA
CASSRVPAGELFF TGTGCCAGCAGTAGGGTTCCAGCCGGGGAGCTGTTTTTT TRBV2 NA TRBJ2-2 NA
CASSDLSMNTEAFF TGTGCCAGCAGTGATTTGTCGATGAACACTGAAGCTTTCTTT TRBV2 many TRBJ1-1 NA
CATSDSGELNTEAFF TGTGCCACCAGTGATTCTGGGGAATTGAACACTGAAGCTTTCTTT TRBV24-1 few TRBJ1-1 NA
CAISVSRDSGNTIYF TGTGCCATCAGTGTGAGCCGAGACTCTGGAAACACCATATATTTT TRBV10-3 many TRBJ1-3 NA
CASRFDHPSNQPQHF TGTGCCAGTAGATTCGACCACCCTAGCAATCAGCCCCAGCATTTT TRBV19 NA TRBJ1-5 NA
CGVETGVSTEAFF TGCGGCGTAGAGACAGGGGTTAGCACTGAAGCTTTCTTT TRBV29-1 few TRBJ1-1 TRBD1
CASSGANYGYTF TGTGCCAGCAGTGGGGCTAACTATGGCTACACCTTC TRBV2 many TRBJ1-2 NA
CASSQQGEVNEQFF TGTGCCAGCAGCCAACAGGGGGAGGTCAATGAGCAGTTCTTC TRBV5-6 many TRBJ2-1 TRBD1
CATSRDRADNTEAFF TGTGCCACCAGCAGAGACAGGGCGGACAACACTGAAGCTTTCTTT TRBV15 many TRBJ1-1 NA
CSARDPGVLSYEQYF TGCAGTGCTAGAGATCCGGGGGTATTATCCTACGAGCAGTACTTC TRBV20-1 many TRBJ2-7 NA
CASSEGPGTGKGSPLHF TGCGCCAGCAGTGAGGGACCCGGGACAGGGAAGGGATCACCCCTCCACTTT TRBV10-2 few TRBJ1-6 TRBD1
CSAETTGSSGELFF TGCAGCGCCGAAACGACAGGGTCGTCCGGGGAGCTGTTTTTT TRBV29-1 NA TRBJ2-2 TRBD1
CASSYDSNTEAFF TGTGCCAGCAGTTACGACTCGAACACTGAAGCTTTCTTT TRBV6-6 many TRBJ1-1 NA
CASNIQGGSYGYTF TGTGCCAGCAATATACAGGGGGGGTCCTATGGCTACACCTTC TRBV12-3/TRBV12-4 few TRBJ1-2 TRBD1
CASSLDNSNPNYGYTF TGCGCCAGCAGCTTGGATAACAGCAACCCCAACTATGGCTACACCTTC TRBV5-1 NA TRBJ1-2 NA
CASSLNRGSPLHF TGTGCCAGCAGCCTCAACAGGGGTTCACCCCTCCACTTT TRBV11-2 many TRBJ1-6 TRBD1
CASSLVGKDGKLFF TGTGCCAGCAGCTTAGTTGGGAAAGATGGAAAACTGTTTTTT TRBV7-8 NA TRBJ1-4 NA